This entry lists 5 T cell receptor beta chains sequenced from one sample in a study of blood T cell repertoires in COVID-19 (TCRdb year 2020). The library came from the immunoSEQ multiplex PCR assay. TCRdb stores this immuneACCESS table with in-frame sequences only. Part of the clones is absent; in the studies checked, under half of the shortfall reflects unresolved V genes, and no reason is known for the rest. The sample profile shows around 54,000 clones; 90% of them were found once. The top ten clones comprise 8.4% of the sample. Sequenced input: peripheral blood. The receptors here all came from a woman aged 40 to 50 with active COVID-19.

The chain combines TRBV11-3 with TRBJ2-7; 10 bases align to TRBD1. Trimming at V came to 1 base and at J to 6 bases, leaving 9 bases not matched to a gene. CDR1 is SGHNT, CDR2 YENEEA, per germline. The CDR3 spans 16 residues. CDR3: CASSLGNGDRGAEQYF. The CDR3 DNA is TGTGCCAGCAGCTTAGGAAACGGGGACAGGGGTGCCGAGCAGTACTTC.

The chain employs TRBV3-1 (or the pseudogene TRBV3-2) and TRBJ1-3; 7 bases fit TRBD1. There are 16 residues in the CDR3. Trimming removed 1 base from V and 2 bases from J; junction bases left unmatched: 5. CDR1 is LGHDT and CDR2 is YNNKEL in the germline V gene (reference sequence). CDR3 in DNA: TGTGCCAGCAGCCAAGTTCAGACAGGGACTGGAAACACCATATATTTT. Protein sequence: CASSQVQTGTGNTIYF.

The rearrangement links TRBV7-9 to TRBJ2-1; 10 nucleotides align to TRBD1. CDR1 is SEHNR and CDR2 is FQNEAQ in the germline V gene (reference sequence). V trimming: 1 base; J trimming: 4 bases; junction bases outside the gene matches: 1. The CDR3 runs to 15 residues. The CDR3 sequence is CASSLEGQGYNEQFF. The CDR3 DNA reads as TGTGCCAGCAGCTTAGAGGGACAGGGGTACAATGAGCAGTTCTTC.

This chain joins TRBV7-3 and TRBJ2-2; 8 nucleotides match TRBD1. The junction had 3 bases not matched to a gene; V was cut back by 5 bases and J by 1 base. In germline, CDR1 is SGHTA, CDR2 FQGTGA. The CDR3 is made up of 15 amino acids. This chain's CDR3 is CASSRGQVNTGELFF. CDR3 nucleotides: TGTGCCAGCAGCCGGGGACAGGTGAACACCGGGGAGCTGTTTTTT.

CDR3 DNA: TGTGCCAGCAGTGAATCAGGTGGCTACACCTTC. Translated: CASSESGGYTF. The rearrangement uses TRBV25-1 and TRBJ1-2, with D unclear. Trimming shortened V by 1 base and J by 7 bases, and 4 bases separated the two germline ends. The germline V gene has CDR1 MGHDK and CDR2 SYGVNS. The CDR3 contains 11 residues.